Below, 5 T cell receptor beta chains from the same sample are listed, as sequenced in a study of T-cell reconstitution after alpha-beta-depleted transplantation in children. Unique molecular identifiers were incorporated when the TCRbeta library was constructed. MiXCR, run by TCRdb on the PCR reads, gives a single entry per CDR3 protein. This sample has some 490,000 distinct CDR3 sequences, with roughly an eighth found just once. The source was PBMCs from the stem cell graft donor, collected from the stem cell graft. The receptors stem from a human donor who donated a stem cell graft to a child with combined immunodeficiency.

The V call is TRBV7-2, the J call TRBJ1-1; D remains unclear. Deletions cut 0 bases from V and 5 bases from J, with 10 bases between. The germline gives CDR1 SGHTA, CDR2 FQGNSA. This CDR3 region has 14 residues. CDR3 nucleotides: TGTGCCAGCAGCTTAGCCCCTGCGGGTACTGAAGCTTTCTTT. It yields the protein CASSLAPAGTEAFF.

The sample holds a few counts of this clonotype. The chain links TRBV7-2 to TRBJ1-2; D may be TRBD1 (5 bases). The ends were cut back, 3 bases at V and 1 base at J, with 12 bases in the middle. This CDR3 is built from 15 residues. Germline V gives CDR1 SGHTA, CDR2 FQGNSA. This chain's CDR3 is CASSFGAAYNYGYTF. The DNA for the CDR3 is TGTGCCAGCAGCTTCGGGGCAGCCTATAACTATGGCTACACCTTC.

The gene calls are TRBV19 and TRBJ1-4; no definite D call. This CDR3 is 14 amino acids long. Per germline, CDR1 LNHDA and CDR2 SQIVND (reference sequence). The germline V and J ends were trimmed by 9 bases and 4 bases, with 15 bases remaining between them. This CDR3 is CASVNTGVNEKLFF. The DNA for the CDR3 is TGTGCCAGCGTCAATACGGGTGTTAATGAAAAACTGTTTTTT.

This clonotype was found a few times. The chain joins TRBV13 to TRBJ1-1, with TRBD1 as a possible D gene (5 bases). The CDR3 has 15 amino acids. The germline V gene has CDR1 PRHDT and CDR2 FYEKMQ (reference sequence). V gave up 3 bases and J gave up 5 bases, with 16 bases separating them. The CDR3 DNA is TGTGCCAGCAGCTTCCTTGGGAGGGGTGGTACTGAAGCTTTCTTT. This codes for CASSFLGRGGTEAFF.

This clonotype was seen repeatedly, ten times or more. The chain combines TRBV7-8 with TRBJ1-1; D might be TRBD1 (6 bases). Deletions cut 2 bases from V and 1 base from J, with 17 bases between. The germline CDR1 and CDR2 sequences are SGHVS and FQNEAQ. The CDR3 totals 17 residues. The CDR3 region is CASSLNSGMGQNTEAFF. The CDR3 DNA sequence: TGTGCCAGCAGCTTAAATTCGGGTATGGGACAGAACACTGAAGCTTTCTTT.